This entry is about one T cell receptor beta chain. Researchers ran the PCR with 60 Vbeta and 13 Jbeta primers. Method: immunoSEQ multiplex PCR; TCRdb's copy keeps in-frame clones and lacks some. The sample lists 120,000 to 150,000 clones, around 80% occurring once. V was pared by 6 bases and J by 2 bases, with 12 bases of the junction left unmatched. Germline CDR1 is MNHEY and CDR2 is SMNVEV (reference sequence). The CDR3 contains 16 residues. The data were obtained in a study of cytomegalovirus exposure and HLA in healthy donors. This chain connects TRBV27 to TRBJ1-2, with 7 bases identical to TRBD1. The receptor was derived from a woman aged 40-49 years in good health and CMV-seronegative. The sequenced sample was PBMCs. CDR3 residues: CASRAPIQGRNYGYTF. Here the CDR3 DNA reads TGTGCCAGCAGGGCACCCATACAGGGGAGGAACTATGGCTACACCTTC.